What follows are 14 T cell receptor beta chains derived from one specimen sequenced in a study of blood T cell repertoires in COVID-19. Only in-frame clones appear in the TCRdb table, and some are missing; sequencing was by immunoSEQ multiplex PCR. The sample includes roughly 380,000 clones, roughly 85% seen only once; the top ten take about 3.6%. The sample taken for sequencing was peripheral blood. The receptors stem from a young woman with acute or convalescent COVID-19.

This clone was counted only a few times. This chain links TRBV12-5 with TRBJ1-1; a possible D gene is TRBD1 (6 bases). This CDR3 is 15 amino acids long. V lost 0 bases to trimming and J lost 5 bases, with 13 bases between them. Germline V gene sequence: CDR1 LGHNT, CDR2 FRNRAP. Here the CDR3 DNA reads TGTGCTAGTGGTTTGGTACTAGGGGACACAACTGAAGCTTTCTTT. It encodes CASGLVLGDTTEAFF.

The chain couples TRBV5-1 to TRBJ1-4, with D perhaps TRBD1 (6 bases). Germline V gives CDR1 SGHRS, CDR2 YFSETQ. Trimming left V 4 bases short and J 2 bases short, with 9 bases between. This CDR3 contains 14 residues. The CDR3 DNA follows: TGCGCCAGCAGCCCCGGACAGACTAATGAAAAACTGTTTTTT. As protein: CASSPGQTNEKLFF.

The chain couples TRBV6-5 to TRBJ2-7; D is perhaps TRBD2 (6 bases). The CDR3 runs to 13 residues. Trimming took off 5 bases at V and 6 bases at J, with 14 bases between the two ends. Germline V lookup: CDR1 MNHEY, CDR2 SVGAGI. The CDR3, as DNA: TGTGCCAGCAGTATCGGGAGCCGGTCCGAGCAGTACTTC. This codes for CASSIGSRSEQYF.

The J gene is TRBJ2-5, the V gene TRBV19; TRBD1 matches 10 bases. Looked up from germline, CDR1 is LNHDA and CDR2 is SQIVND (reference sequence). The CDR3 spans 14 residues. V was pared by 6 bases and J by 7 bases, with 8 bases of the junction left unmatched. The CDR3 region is CASSAGTGALTQYF. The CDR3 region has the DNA TGTGCCAGTAGCGCCGGGACAGGGGCATTGACCCAGTACTTC.

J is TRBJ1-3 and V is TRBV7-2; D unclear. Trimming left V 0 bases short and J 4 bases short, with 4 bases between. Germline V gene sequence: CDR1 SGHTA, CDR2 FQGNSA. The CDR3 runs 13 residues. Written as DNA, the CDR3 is TGTGCCAGCAGCTTAGCAGCCGGAAACACCATATATTTT. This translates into CASSLAAGNTIYF.

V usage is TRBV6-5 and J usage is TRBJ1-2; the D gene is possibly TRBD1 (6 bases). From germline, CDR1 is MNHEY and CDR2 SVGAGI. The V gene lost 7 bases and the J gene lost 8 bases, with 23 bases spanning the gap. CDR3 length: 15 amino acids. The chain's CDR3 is CASKPDTGLLDGYTF. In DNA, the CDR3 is TGTGCCAGCAAACCCGATACAGGGCTTCTGGACGGCTACACCTTC.

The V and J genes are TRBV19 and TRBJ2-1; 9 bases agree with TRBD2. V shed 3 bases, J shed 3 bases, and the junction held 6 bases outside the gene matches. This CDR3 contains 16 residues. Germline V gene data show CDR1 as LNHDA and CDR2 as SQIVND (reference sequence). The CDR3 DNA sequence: TGTGCCAGTAGTATGGGCAGCGGGGGGATCTACAATGAGCAGTTCTTC. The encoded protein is CASSMGSGGIYNEQFF.

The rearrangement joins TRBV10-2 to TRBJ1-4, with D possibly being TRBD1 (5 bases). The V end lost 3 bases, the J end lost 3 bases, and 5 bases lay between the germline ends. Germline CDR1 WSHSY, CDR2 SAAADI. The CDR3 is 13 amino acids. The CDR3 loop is CASSDRANEKLFF. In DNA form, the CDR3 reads TGCGCCAGCAGTGACAGGGCTAATGAAAAACTGTTTTTT.

DNA of the CDR3: TGTGCCAGCAGTCATACGCTGCGACTCGAGAACACTGAAGCTTTCTTT. Encoded protein: CASSHTLRLENTEAFF. The genes are TRBV2 and TRBJ1-1, with D uncertain. The CDR3 runs to 16 residues. The germline V and J ends were trimmed by 5 bases and 1 base, with 17 bases remaining between them. The germline gives CDR1 SNHLY, CDR2 FYNNEI.

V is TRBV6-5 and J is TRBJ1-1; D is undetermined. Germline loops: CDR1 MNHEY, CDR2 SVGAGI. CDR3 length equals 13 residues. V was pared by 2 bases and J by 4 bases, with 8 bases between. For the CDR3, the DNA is TGTGCCAGCAGTTACGGGAGGGTCACTGAAGCTTTCTTT. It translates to CASSYGRVTEAFF.

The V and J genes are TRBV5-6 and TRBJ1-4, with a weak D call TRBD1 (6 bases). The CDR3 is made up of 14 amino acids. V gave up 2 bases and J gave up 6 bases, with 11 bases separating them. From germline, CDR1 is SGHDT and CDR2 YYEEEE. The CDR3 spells CASSFGQGHEKLFF. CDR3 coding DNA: TGTGCCAGCAGCTTCGGGCAGGGGCATGAAAAACTGTTTTTT.

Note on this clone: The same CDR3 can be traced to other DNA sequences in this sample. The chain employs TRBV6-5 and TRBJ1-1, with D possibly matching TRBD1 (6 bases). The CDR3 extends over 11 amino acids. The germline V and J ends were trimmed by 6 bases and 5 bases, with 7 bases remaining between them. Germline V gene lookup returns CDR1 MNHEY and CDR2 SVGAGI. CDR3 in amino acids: CASRRGTEAFF. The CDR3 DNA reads TGTGCCAGCAGAAGGGGGACTGAAGCTTTCTTT.

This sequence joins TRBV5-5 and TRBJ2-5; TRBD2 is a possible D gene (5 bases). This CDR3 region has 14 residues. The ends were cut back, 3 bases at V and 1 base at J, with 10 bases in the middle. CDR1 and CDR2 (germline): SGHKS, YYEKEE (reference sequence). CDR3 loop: CASSSTSTQETQYF. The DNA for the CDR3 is TGTGCCAGCAGCTCAACTAGTACCCAAGAGACCCAGTACTTC.

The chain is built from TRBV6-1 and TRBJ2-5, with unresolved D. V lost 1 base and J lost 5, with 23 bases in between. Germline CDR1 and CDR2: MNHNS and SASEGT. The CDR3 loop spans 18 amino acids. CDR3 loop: CASSEGHSIIKDWETQYF. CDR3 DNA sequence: TGTGCCAGCAGTGAAGGGCACAGTATCATCAAGGATTGGGAGACCCAGTACTTC.